This T cell receptor (beta chain) is from a study of OX40 agonist ivuxolimab in advanced cancers. Study findings and constraints: The authors also found low normalized T-cell clonal expansion in some nonresponders.

Repertoires were generated with immunoSEQ multiplex PCR, while TCRdb's copy carries only in-frame clones and drops some. The repertoire has 50,000 to 75,000 clones, more than 85% of them found once; the top ten carry 0.62%. V shed 0 bases and J shed 5 bases, with 13 bases lying between them. This CDR3 has 14 amino acids. Germline values: CDR1 SQVTM, CDR2 ANQGSEA. Concerning this clone itself: The antigen is not known.

The rearrangement uses TRBV29-1 and TRBJ1-1; D is uncertain. Sequencing used CD4+ or CD8+ T cells sorted from blood, obtained in a trial of the OX40 agonist ivuxolimab. The TCR sequence derives from an adult with an advanced solid tumor such as melanoma, head and neck, liver or kidney cancer. For the CDR3, the DNA is TGCAGCGTTGAAGATGCGGGCCAGGATACTGAAGCTTTCTTT. Its translation is CSVEDAGQDTEAFF.